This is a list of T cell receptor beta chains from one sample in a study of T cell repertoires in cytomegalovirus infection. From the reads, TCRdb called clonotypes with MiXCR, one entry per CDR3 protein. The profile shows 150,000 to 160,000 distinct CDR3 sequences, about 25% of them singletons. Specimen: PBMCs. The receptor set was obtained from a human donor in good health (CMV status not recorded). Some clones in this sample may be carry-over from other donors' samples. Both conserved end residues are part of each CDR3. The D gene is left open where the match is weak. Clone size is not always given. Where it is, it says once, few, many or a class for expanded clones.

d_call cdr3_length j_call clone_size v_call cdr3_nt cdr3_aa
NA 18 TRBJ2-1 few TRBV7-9 TGTGCCAGCAGCTTAGGAAGACTAGGTCGGATCGGAGATAATGAGCAGTTCTTC CASSLGRLGRIGDNEQFF
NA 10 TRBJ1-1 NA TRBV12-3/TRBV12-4 TGTGCCAGCAGCCGAGTTGAAGCTTTCTTT CASSRVEAFF
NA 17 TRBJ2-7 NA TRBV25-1 TGTGCCAGCAGTGGATTCCCGGGCGGGACAAACTCCTACGAGCAGTACTTC CASSGFPGGTNSYEQYF
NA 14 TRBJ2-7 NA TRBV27 TGTGCCAGCAGTGTGATGGGACTTTCCTACGAGCAGTACTTC CASSVMGLSYEQYF
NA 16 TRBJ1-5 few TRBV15 TGTGCCACCAGCACTTCTCACCGGAATAATTATCAGCCCCAGCATTTT CATSTSHRNNYQPQHF
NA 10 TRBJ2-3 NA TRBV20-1 TGCAGTGCTAGAGATGACTTTCAGTATTTT CSARDDFQYF
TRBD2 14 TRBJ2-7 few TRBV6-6 TGTGCCAGCAGTTTGGCTAGCGGGAGGTACGAGCAGTACTTC CASSLASGRYEQYF
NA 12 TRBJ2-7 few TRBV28 TGTGCCAGCAGTCCCTATCGCTACGAGCAGTACTTC CASSPYRYEQYF
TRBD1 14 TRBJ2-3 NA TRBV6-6 TGTGCCAGCACGGGGACAGGGGGCGCGTATACGCAGTATTTT CASTGTGGAYTQYF
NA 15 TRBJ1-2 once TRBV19 TGTGCCAGTAGTACGCTCTCGACAGAATTCTATGGCTACACCTTC CASSTLSTEFYGYTF
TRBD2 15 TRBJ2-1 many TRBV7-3 TGTGCCAGCAGCGTTAGCGGGGGGGCTTTGGGCGAGCAGTTCTTC CASSVSGGALGEQFF
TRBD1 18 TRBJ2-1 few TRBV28 TGTGCCAGCGGCACCCACAGGGGAAGCTTCCCCTCCTACAATGAGCAGTTCTTC CASGTHRGSFPSYNEQFF
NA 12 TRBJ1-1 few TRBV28 TGTGCCAGCAGCCCACTGGGGGGGATTGCTTTCTTT CASSPLGGIAFF
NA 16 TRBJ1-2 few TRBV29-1 TGCAGCGTTGAAGAGCGATCAGGGACAACAATTTATGGCTACACCTTC CSVEERSGTTIYGYTF
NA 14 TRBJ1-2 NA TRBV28 TGTGCCAGCGGGTCAGGGGAGAGGGCGTATGGCTACACCTTC CASGSGERAYGYTF
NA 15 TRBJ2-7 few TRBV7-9 TGTGCCAGCAGCCCGTGGGGGGGGCAGTCCTACGAGCAGTACTTC CASSPWGGQSYEQYF
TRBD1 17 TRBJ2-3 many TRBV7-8 TGTGCCAGCAGCGCGGCCGGGACAGCTTATAGCACAGATACGCAGTATTTT CASSAAGTAYSTDTQYF
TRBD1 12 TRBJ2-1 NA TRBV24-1 TGTGCCACCAGTGACTCCGGGACAGCCCAGTTCTTC CATSDSGTAQFF
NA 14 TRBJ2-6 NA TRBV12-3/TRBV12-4 TGTGCCAGCAGCCCGAAGGCTGGGGCCAACGTCCTGACTTTC CASSPKAGANVLTF
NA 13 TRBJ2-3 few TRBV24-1 TGTGCCACCTTATCGACCCTCACAGATACGCAGTATTTT CATLSTLTDTQYF
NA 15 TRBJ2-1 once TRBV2 TGTGCCAGCAGTGAATACGGGGGCTCCTACAATGAGCAGTTCTTC CASSEYGGSYNEQFF
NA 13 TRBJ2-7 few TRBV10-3 TGTGCCATCAGTGAAGGGGGTCACTACGAGCAGTACTTC CAISEGGHYEQYF
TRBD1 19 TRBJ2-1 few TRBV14 TGTGCCAGCAGCCAAGTTTCCGGGACAGGGGTCAAAGGAAACAATGAGCAGTTCTTC CASSQVSGTGVKGNNEQFF
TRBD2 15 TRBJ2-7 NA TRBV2 TGTGCCAGCAGTAAGACTAGCGGGAGCTCCTACGAGCAGTACTTC CASSKTSGSSYEQYF
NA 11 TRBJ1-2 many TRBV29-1 TGCAGCGTTTTGGGGCACAATGGCTACACCTTC CSVLGHNGYTF
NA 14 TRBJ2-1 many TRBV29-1 TGCAGCGTTGCGAGAAAGGAAGGGGTCGGTGAGCAGTTCTTC CSVARKEGVGEQFF
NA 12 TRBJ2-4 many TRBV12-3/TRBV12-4 TGTGCCAGCAGTTTAGGGGAACCCGCCCAGTACTTC CASSLGEPAQYF
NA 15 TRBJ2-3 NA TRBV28 TGTGCCAGCACCTCAGGACATGGTAGCACAGATACGCAGTATTTT CASTSGHGSTDTQYF
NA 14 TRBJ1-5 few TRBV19 TGTGCCAGTAGTATTTCAGGATGGAATCAGCCCCAGCATTTT CASSISGWNQPQHF
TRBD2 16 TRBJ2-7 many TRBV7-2 TGTGCCAGCAGCCAGGGACTAGCGGGGGGGCAAGAGGAGCAGTACTTC CASSQGLAGGQEEQYF
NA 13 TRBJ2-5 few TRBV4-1 TGCGCCAGCAGCCAAGGACTAGAAGAGACCCAGTACTTC CASSQGLEETQYF
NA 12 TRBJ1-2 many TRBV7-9 TGTGCCAGCAGCTTAGCCCAGGGGGGCTACACCTTC CASSLAQGGYTF
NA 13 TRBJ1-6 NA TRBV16 TGTGCCAGCAGCCCCTGGACAAATCAACCCCTCAACTTT CASSPWTNQPLNF
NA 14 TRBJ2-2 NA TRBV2 TGTGCCAGCGGGGGGGGGGCCAACACCGGGGAGCTGTTTTTT CASGGGANTGELFF
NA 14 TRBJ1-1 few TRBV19 TGTGCCAGTAGTCTCCGGGACGGATACACTGAAGCTTTCTTT CASSLRDGYTEAFF
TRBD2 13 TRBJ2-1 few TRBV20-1 TGCAGTGCTACGGGACTAGTCAATAATGAGCAGTTCTTC CSATGLVNNEQFF
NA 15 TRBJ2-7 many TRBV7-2 TGTGCCAGCAGCTTTGACGTGCTTAGCTCCTACGAGCAGTACTTC CASSFDVLSSYEQYF
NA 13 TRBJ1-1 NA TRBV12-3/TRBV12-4 TGTGCCAGCAGCCCAATGACAGGTCGTGAAGCTTTCTTT CASSPMTGREAFF
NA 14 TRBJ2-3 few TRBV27 TGTGCCAGCAGTTTATCGGCCGTCACAGATACGCAGTATTTT CASSLSAVTDTQYF
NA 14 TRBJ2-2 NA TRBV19 TGTGCCAGTAGTATCATCGGGAACACCGGGGAGCTGTTTTTT CASSIIGNTGELFF
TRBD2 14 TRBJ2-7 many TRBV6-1 TGTGCCAGCACCGAACCAGCGGGAGGGCCCGAGCAGTACTTC CASTEPAGGPEQYF
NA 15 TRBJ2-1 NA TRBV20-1 TGCAGTGCTACCGGAAGGGGGGCGGACTACAATGAGCAGTTCTTC CSATGRGADYNEQFF
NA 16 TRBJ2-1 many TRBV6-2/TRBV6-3 TGTGCCAGCAGTCTCTTCAAGACGACCCCCTACAATGAGCAGTTCTTC CASSLFKTTPYNEQFF
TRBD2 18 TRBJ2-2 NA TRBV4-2 TGTGCCAGCAGCCAAGCGATCGGGACTAGCGGGAACACCGGGGAGCTGATTTTT CASSQAIGTSGNTGELIF
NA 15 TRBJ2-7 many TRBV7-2 TGTGCCAGCAGCCCCGGCGGGGAGGTTAGCTACGAGCAGTACTTC CASSPGGEVSYEQYF
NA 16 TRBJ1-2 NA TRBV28 TGTGCCAGCACAGGGGCCCGGGGGAGCTCTAACTATGGCTACACCTTC CASTGARGSSNYGYTF
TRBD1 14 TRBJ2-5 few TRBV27 TGTGCCAGCAGTCCTGGACAGGGGCTAGAGACCCAGTACTTC CASSPGQGLETQYF
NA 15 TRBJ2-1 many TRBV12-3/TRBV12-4 TGTGCCAGCACCGAACGAGCGGTAGTCTACAATGAGCAGTTCTTC CASTERAVVYNEQFF
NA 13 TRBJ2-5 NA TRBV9 TGTGCCAGCAGCGGCGGTGGGGGTGAGACCCAGTACTTC CASSGGGGETQYF
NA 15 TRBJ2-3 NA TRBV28 TGTGCCAGCAGTTTAGCCGAGGGCATCACAGATACGCAGTATTTT CASSLAEGITDTQYF
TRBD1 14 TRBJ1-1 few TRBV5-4 TGTGCCAGCAGCCACAGGGGACAGGACACTGAAGCTTTCTTT CASSHRGQDTEAFF
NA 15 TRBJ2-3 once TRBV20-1 TGCAGTGCTGAGGGGGGGGCATTGTTAACGGATACGCAGTATTTT CSAEGGALLTDTQYF